These 24 T cell receptor beta chains came from one sample sequenced in a study of cytomegalovirus exposure and HLA in healthy donors. The method was immunoSEQ multiplex PCR; TCRdb's version includes in-frame clones alone and lacks a portion of them. The repertoire holds fewer than 100,000 clones, with approximately 90% as singletons. Sequenced sample: PBMCs. The receptor set was obtained from a young man in good health and CMV-seronegative.

This clone was recorded a few times. CDR3 sequence (DNA): TGCGCCAGCAGCTTGGATGGGGGCGCTCAGCCCCAGCATTTT. As protein: CASSLDGGAQPQHF. The chain has TRBV5-1 and TRBJ1-5, with a weak D call TRBD1 (6 bases). The CDR3 length is 14 residues. Germline loops: CDR1 SGHRS, CDR2 YFSETQ. Trimming took 0 bases from V and 6 from J, leaving 10 bases between them. Complete variable domain (other parts from reference TRBV5-1 and TRBJ1-5): KAGVTQTPRYLIKTRGQQVTLSCSPISGHRSVSWYQQTPGQGLQFLFEYFSETQRNKGNFPGRFSGRQFSNSRSEMNVSTLELGDSALYLCASSLDGGAQPQHFGDGTRLSIL.

This sequence joins TRBV6-5 and TRBJ1-3; D is uncertain. The CDR3 runs to 16 residues. In germline, CDR1 is MNHEY, CDR2 SVGAGI. Trimming shortened V by 2 bases and J by 0 bases, and 11 bases separated the two germline ends. CDR3 nucleotide sequence: TGTGCCAGCAGTTACAGTTCGGCAGGCTCTGGAAACACCATATATTTT. Its protein product is CASSYSSAGSGNTIYF.

The J gene is TRBJ1-6, the V gene TRBV2, with 8 bases aligning to TRBD1. The CDR3 runs 13 residues. Trimming removed 9 bases from V and 4 bases from J; junction bases left unmatched: 2. From germline, CDR1 is SNHLY and CDR2 FYNNEI. CDR3 sequence: CASWTGYNSPLHF. As DNA, the CDR3 is TGTGCCAGTTGGACAGGGTATAATTCACCCCTCCACTTT.

The CDR3 is CASSLRENQPQHF. The CDR3 DNA reads TGTGCCAGCAGTTTGAGGGAAAATCAGCCCCAGCATTTT. The chain uses TRBV28 and TRBJ1-5, with no clear D. The V end lost 3 bases, the J end lost 4 bases, and 7 bases lay between the germline ends. Looked up from germline, CDR1 is MDHEN and CDR2 is SYDVKM. This CDR3 is 13 amino acids long.

The chain links TRBV27 to TRBJ2-7; 7 bases align to TRBD1. The junction had 10 bases not matched to a gene; V was cut back by 4 bases and J by 4 bases. The CDR3 loop spans 15 amino acids. Germline lookup yields CDR1 MNHEY and CDR2 SMNVEV (reference sequence). The CDR3 is CASSSSEGQIYEQYF. The CDR3, as DNA: TGTGCCAGCAGTTCCTCAGAGGGACAGATATACGAGCAGTACTTC.

CDR3: CASSGGQVQETQYF. The CDR3 nucleotides are TGTGCCAGCAGCGGGGGACAGGTTCAAGAGACCCAGTACTTC. V gene TRBV9 combines with J gene TRBJ2-5, with 8 bases matching TRBD1. The CDR3 has 14 amino acids. Germline V gives CDR1 SGDLS, CDR2 YYNGEE. Trimming cost V 3 bases and J 2 bases; bases outside gene matches: 3.

The chain has TRBV6-5 and TRBJ2-3, with 11 bases lining up with TRBD2. The CDR3 is 14 amino acids. CDR1 and CDR2 from the germline V gene are MNHEY and SVGAGI. The ends lost 6 bases at V and 4 bases at J; junction bases unmatched: 3. CDR3 bases: TGTGCCAGCAGCATAGCGGGAGGGTCAGATACGCAGTATTTT. Translating gives CASSIAGGSDTQYF.

The rearrangement links TRBV7-9 to TRBJ2-3, with 10 bases that match TRBD2. Germline V gene lookup returns CDR1 SEHNR and CDR2 FQNEAQ (reference sequence). The J segment lost 4 bases and the V segment lost 6 bases, leaving 4 bases of the junction unmatched. The CDR3 extends over 14 amino acids. CDR3 DNA sequence: TGTGCCAGCAGGGAGCGGGGGGGCGCAGATACGCAGTATTTT. Amino acid sequence: CASRERGGADTQYF.

This clone appeared a few times. The rearrangement links TRBV28 to TRBJ1-2, with no clear D. From germline, CDR1 is MDHEN and CDR2 SYDVKM. The CDR3 totals 13 residues. V gave up 5 bases and J gave up 8 bases, with 15 bases separating them. CDR3 sequence: CASSPATGGGYTF. CDR3 DNA sequence: TGTGCCAGCAGTCCAGCAACCGGAGGGGGCTACACCTTC.

This sequence joins TRBV2 and TRBJ2-1; 7 bases map to TRBD2. Trimming removed 6 bases from V and 4 bases from J; junction bases left unmatched: 6. The CDR3 is made up of 14 amino acids. Germline lookup yields CDR1 SNHLY and CDR2 FYNNEI. The DNA of the CDR3 is TGTGCCAGCAGAGGGCTAGCGGAATACAATGAGCAGTTCTTC. It codes for CASRGLAEYNEQFF.

The chain links TRBV2 to TRBJ2-1; 9 bases match TRBD1. Germline CDR1 reads SNHLY; CDR2 reads FYNNEI. The length of the CDR3 is 14 residues. Losses at the gene ends were 5 bases for V and 7 bases for J; bases not matched to a gene: 6. The CDR3 reads CASSSRTGENEQFF. As DNA, the CDR3 is TGTGCCAGCAGTTCCAGGACAGGGGAGAATGAGCAGTTCTTC.

V usage is TRBV4-1 and J usage is TRBJ1-5, with TRBD1 as a possible D gene (6 bases). Germline assignment: CDR1 MGHRA and CDR2 YSYEKL. This CDR3 spans 15 amino acids. Trimming removed 4 bases at V and 3 bases at J, with 13 bases between. Here the CDR3 DNA reads TGCGCCAGCAGCCTATCAACAGGGTACAATCAGCCCCAGCATTTT. Translating it yields CASSLSTGYNQPQHF.

The chain employs TRBV19 and TRBJ1-5; the D is unclear. V was cut by 1 base and J by 1 base, with 8 bases left in between. Germline V lookup: CDR1 LNHDA, CDR2 SQIVND (reference sequence). This CDR3 has 15 residues. The CDR3 protein is CASSIGSMSNQPQHF. The CDR3 DNA is TGTGCCAGTAGTATAGGGTCTATGAGCAATCAGCCCCAGCATTTT.

The V and J genes are TRBV28 and TRBJ2-7; 8 positions agree with TRBD1. The V segment lost 2 bases and the J segment 4 bases; nucleotides outside the gene matches: 7. The CDR3 is 15 amino acids. CDR1 is MDHEN, CDR2 SYDVKM, per germline. The CDR3 region is CASSLGGGQEYEQYF. DNA of the CDR3: TGTGCCAGCAGTTTAGGAGGGGGACAGGAGTACGAGCAGTACTTC.

The rearrangement uses TRBV30 and TRBJ2-5; perhaps TRBD2 as D (5 bases). Germline CDR1 is GTSNPN and CDR2 is SVGIG (reference sequence). The germline V and J ends were trimmed by 1 base and 7 bases, with 16 bases remaining between them. This CDR3 comprises 14 residues. This CDR3 is CAWSAGSGHSTQYF. Here the CDR3 DNA reads TGTGCCTGGAGTGCTGGCAGCGGTCACTCGACCCAGTACTTC. Variable domain in full (rest from reference TRBV30 and TRBJ2-5): SQTIHQWPATLVQPVGSPLSLECTVEGTSNPNLYWYRQAAGRGLQLLFYSVGIGQISSEVPQNLSASRPQDRQFILSSKKLLLSDSGFYLCAWSAGSGHSTQYFGPGTRLLVL.

J is TRBJ1-6 and V is TRBV10-1, with a possible D match to TRBD1 (6 bases). Trimming stripped 10 bases from V and 3 bases from J, with 13 bases between. This CDR3 has 14 amino acids. Germline-derived CDR1 and CDR2 are WNHNN and SYGVQD (reference sequence). In nucleotides, the CDR3 is TGCGCCATCGGACAGAGTCACTATAATTCACCCCTCCACTTT. This sequence encodes CAIGQSHYNSPLHF.

V gene TRBV2 combines with J gene TRBJ2-7; TRBD1 matches at 11 bases. CDR1 SNHLY and CDR2 FYNNEI come from the germline V gene. The CDR3 extends over 15 amino acids. J gave up 2 bases and V 4 bases, and 4 bases lay outside the gene matches. CDR3 nucleotide sequence: TGTGCCAGCAGTGTAAGGACAGGGGGCCCCTACGAGCAGTACTTC. It yields the protein CASSVRTGGPYEQYF.

The rearrangement links TRBV28 to TRBJ2-7; 10 bases match TRBD2. The CDR3 has 17 amino acids. Germline V gene data show CDR1 as MDHEN and CDR2 as SYDVKM. Trimming removed 3 bases from V and 3 bases from J; junction bases left unmatched: 11. CDR3 coding DNA: TGTGCCAGCAGTTTTGAGGGGCTAGCGGGGGCACACTACGAGCAGTACTTC. It yields the protein CASSFEGLAGAHYEQYF.

This sequence joins TRBV12-5 and TRBJ2-1, with D possibly TRBD2 on 5 matching bases. Germline-derived CDR1 and CDR2 are LGHNT and FRNRAP. Deletions cut 0 bases from V and 8 bases from J, with 26 bases between. The CDR3 is 19 residues long. The CDR3 nucleotides read TGTGCTAGTGGTTTGGTCTCAAAGAGATCGGGATCAGACCTCGATGAGCAGTTCTTC. Translated: CASGLVSKRSGSDLDEQFF.

The chain has TRBV28 and TRBJ2-7; 7 bases line up with TRBD1. V lost 6 bases to trimming and J lost 2 bases; unmatched junction nucleotides: 7. Germline values: CDR1 MDHEN, CDR2 SYDVKM. The CDR3 consists of 14 residues. Here the CDR3 DNA reads TGTGCCAGCAGCCCAGGACAGGCCACCTACGAGCAGTACTTC. Protein sequence: CASSPGQATYEQYF.

V is TRBV6-5 and J is TRBJ2-5; the match to TRBD1 covers 8 bases. Trimming removed 2 bases from V and 5 bases from J; junction bases left unmatched: 10. The V gene's germline CDR1 is MNHEY and CDR2 SVGAGI. The CDR3 length is 16 residues. The CDR3 sequence: CASSYTPTGVGETQYF. The CDR3 DNA reads TGTGCCAGCAGTTACACCCCGACAGGGGTAGGCGAGACCCAGTACTTC.

The rearrangement uses TRBV29-1 and TRBJ2-4, with D uncertain. The CDR3 length is 12 residues. Germline assignment: CDR1 SQVTM and CDR2 ANQGSEA. V was pared by 1 base and J by 9 bases, with 10 bases between. The CDR3 DNA is TGCAGCGTTGAAGCTACAGAAGGCATTCAGTACTTC. This encodes CSVEATEGIQYF.

This chain uses TRBV5-1 with TRBJ2-2; possibly TRBD2 for D (7 bases). The CDR3 has 16 amino acids. The V end lost 2 bases, the J end lost 2 bases, and 13 bases lay between the germline ends. Germline CDR1 reads SGHRS; CDR2 reads YFSETQ. In nucleotides, the CDR3 is TGCGCCAGCAGCTTCGGGGGGACATTTAACACCGGGGAGCTGTTTTTT. It specifies CASSFGGTFNTGELFF. Variable domain in full (rest from reference TRBV5-1 and TRBJ2-2): KAGVTQTPRYLIKTRGQQVTLSCSPISGHRSVSWYQQTPGQGLQFLFEYFSETQRNKGNFPGRFSGRQFSNSRSEMNVSTLELGDSALYLCASSFGGTFNTGELFFGEGSRLTVL.

The chain has TRBV25-1 and TRBJ1-4; 9 nucleotides align to TRBD1. The germline V gene has CDR1 MGHDK and CDR2 SYGVNS. With 2 bases clipped from V and 14 bases from J, the junction kept 12 bases outside the gene matches. CDR3 size: 15 residues. CDR3 in amino acids: CASSEGGTGILGLFF. DNA of the CDR3: TGTGCCAGCAGTGAAGGCGGGACAGGGATACTTGGGCTGTTTTTT. Drawing the rest from reference TRBV25-1 and TRBJ1-4, the complete variable domain is EADIYQTPRYLVIGTGKKITLECSQTMGHDKMYWYQQDPGMELHLIHYSYGVNSTEKGDLSSESTVSRIRTEHFPLTLESARPSHTSQYLCASSEGGTGILGLFFGSGTQLSVL.